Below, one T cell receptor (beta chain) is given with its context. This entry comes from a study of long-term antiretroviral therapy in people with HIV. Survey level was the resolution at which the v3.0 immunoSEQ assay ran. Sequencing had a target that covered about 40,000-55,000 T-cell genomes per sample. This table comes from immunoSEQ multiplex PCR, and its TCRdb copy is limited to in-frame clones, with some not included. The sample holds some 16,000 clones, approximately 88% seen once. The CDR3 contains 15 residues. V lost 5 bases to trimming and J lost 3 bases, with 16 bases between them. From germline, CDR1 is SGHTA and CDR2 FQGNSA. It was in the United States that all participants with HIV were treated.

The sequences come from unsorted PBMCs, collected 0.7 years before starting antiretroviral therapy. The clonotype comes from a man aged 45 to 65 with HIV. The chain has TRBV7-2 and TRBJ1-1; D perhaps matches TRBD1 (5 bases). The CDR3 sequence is CASSGWGSAYTEAFF. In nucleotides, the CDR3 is TGTGCCAGCAGCGGCTGGGGGTCAGCCTACACTGAAGCTTTCTTT.